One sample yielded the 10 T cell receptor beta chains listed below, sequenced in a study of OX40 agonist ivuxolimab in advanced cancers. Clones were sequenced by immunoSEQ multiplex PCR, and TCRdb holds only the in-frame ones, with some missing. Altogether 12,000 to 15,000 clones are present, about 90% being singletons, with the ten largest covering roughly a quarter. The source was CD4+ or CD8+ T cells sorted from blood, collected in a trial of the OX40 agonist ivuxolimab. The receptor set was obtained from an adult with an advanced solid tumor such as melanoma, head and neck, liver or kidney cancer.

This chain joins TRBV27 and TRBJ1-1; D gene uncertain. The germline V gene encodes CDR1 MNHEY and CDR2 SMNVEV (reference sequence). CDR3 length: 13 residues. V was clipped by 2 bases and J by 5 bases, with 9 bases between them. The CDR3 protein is CASSLVFGTEAFF. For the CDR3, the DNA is TGTGCCAGCAGTTTAGTGTTCGGGACTGAAGCTTTCTTT.

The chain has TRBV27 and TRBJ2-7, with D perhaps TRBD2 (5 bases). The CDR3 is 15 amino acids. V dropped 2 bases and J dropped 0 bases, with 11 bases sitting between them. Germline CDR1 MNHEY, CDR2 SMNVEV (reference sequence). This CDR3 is CASSLMTGSSYEQYF. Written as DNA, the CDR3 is TGTGCCAGCAGTTTAATGACTGGGAGCTCCTACGAGCAGTACTTC.

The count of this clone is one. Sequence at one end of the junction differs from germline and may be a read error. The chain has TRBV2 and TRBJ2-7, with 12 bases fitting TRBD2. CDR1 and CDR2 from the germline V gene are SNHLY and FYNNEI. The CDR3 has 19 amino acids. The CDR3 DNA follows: TGTGCCAGCAGTGCTAGACTAGCGGGAGAGCCCTTTGTGCCCTACGAGCGGTACTTC. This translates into CASSARLAGEPFVPYERYF.

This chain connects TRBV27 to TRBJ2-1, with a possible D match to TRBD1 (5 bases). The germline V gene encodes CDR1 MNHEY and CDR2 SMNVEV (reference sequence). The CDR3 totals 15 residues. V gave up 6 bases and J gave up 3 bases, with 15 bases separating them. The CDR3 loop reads CASSALRQGYNEQFF. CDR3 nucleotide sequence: TGTGCCAGCAGCGCCCTTCGGCAGGGCTACAATGAGCAGTTCTTC.

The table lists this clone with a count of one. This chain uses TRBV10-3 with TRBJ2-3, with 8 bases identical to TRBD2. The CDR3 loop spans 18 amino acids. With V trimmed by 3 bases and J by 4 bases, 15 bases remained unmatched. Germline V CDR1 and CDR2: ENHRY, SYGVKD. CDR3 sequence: CAISETSRGSGDSDTQYF. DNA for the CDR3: TGTGCCATCAGTGAAACCTCCCGGGGTAGCGGGGATTCAGATACGCAGTATTTT.

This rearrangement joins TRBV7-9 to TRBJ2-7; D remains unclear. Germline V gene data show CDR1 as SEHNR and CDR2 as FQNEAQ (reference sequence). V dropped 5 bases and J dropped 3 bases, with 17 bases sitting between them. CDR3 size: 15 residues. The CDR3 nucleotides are TGTGCCAGCAGCCCGGTTCGAGCGCCTCACTACGAGCAGTACTTC. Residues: CASSPVRAPHYEQYF.

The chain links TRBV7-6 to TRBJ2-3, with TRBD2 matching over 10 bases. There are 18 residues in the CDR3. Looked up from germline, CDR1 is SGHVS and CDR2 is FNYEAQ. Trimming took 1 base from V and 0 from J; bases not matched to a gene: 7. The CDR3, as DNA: TGTGCCAGCAGCTTAGATTGGACTAGCGGTGCTAGCACAGATACGCAGTATTTT. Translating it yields CASSLDWTSGASTDTQYF.

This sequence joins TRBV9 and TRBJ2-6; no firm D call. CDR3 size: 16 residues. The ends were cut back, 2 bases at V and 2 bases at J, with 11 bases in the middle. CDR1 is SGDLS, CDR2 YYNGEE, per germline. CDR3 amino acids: CASSVTVSPGANVLTF. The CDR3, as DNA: TGTGCCAGCAGCGTTACAGTTTCCCCTGGGGCCAACGTCCTGACTTTC.

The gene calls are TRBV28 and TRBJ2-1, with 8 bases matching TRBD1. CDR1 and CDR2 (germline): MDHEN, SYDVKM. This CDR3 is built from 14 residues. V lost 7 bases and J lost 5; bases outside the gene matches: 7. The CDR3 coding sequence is TGTGCCAGCAACCCTTGGACAGGGCACAATGAGCAGTTCTTC. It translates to CASNPWTGHNEQFF.

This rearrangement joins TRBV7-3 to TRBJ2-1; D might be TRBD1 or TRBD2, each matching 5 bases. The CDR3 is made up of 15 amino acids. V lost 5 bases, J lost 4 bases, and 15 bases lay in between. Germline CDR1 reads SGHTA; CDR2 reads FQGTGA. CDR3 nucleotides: TGTGCCAGCAGCGCCCCGGGACGAGTTTACAATGAGCAGTTCTTC. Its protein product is CASSAPGRVYNEQFF.